This is a list of T cell receptor beta chains from one sample in a study of vaccination and CD4 T cells after COVID-19. TCRdb re-derived calls from the PCR reads in MiXCR, one entry per CDR3 protein. The table includes some 18,000 distinct CDR3 sequences, over 45% detected once. The source was CD4+ T cells from blood, collected after SARS-CoV-2 vaccination. All receptors come from a human donor who had recovered from COVID-19. The CDR3 runs from the conserved cysteine through the conserved F or W. A D gene is named only where the DNA matches it firmly. The size of a clone is reported for some rows only, either as once, few or many, or as a class for expanded clones.

CDR3 DNA,CDR3 protein,clone size,J gene,CDR3 length,D gene,V gene
TGTGCCACCAGCAGCGACTTATGGGCTAGCGGGAGGGCCTCTACCGGGGAGCTGTTTTTT,CATSSDLWASGRASTGELFF,.,TRBJ2-2,20,TRBD2,TRBV15
TGTGCCAGCAGTTTGGACAGGGTCTCCGAGCAGTACTTC,CASSLDRVSEQYF,.,TRBJ2-7,13,TRBD1,TRBV28
TGTGCCAGTAGTATCGGGATTGTCACTGAAGCTTTCTTT,CASSIGIVTEAFF,.,TRBJ1-1,13,.,TRBV19
TGCAGTGCTAGAGGGGGTTCGAGCGGGAGTGGGTATGAGCAGTTCTTC,CSARGGSSGSGYEQFF,.,TRBJ2-1,16,TRBD2,TRBV20-1
TGTGCCAGCGCACGAACCGGGGATCGAGATACGCAGTATTTT,CASARTGDRDTQYF,few,TRBJ2-3,14,.,TRBV6-4
TGTGCCGTACGACAGGGAACAACGGATACGCAGTATTTT,CAVRQGTTDTQYF,.,TRBJ2-3,13,TRBD1,TRBV19
TGCAGTGCTAGAAGTGCGGGGATAGTCGTGTCCCACGAGCAGTACTTC,CSARSAGIVVSHEQYF,.,TRBJ2-7,16,.,TRBV20-1
TGTGCCAGCAAGGCTTTGACTGGGACGAGCGGAGGGCCCCAGCATTTT,CASKALTGTSGGPQHF,.,TRBJ1-5,16,.,TRBV28
TGTGCCAGCAGTTTTACCGGGGCCCTGTACGAGCAGTACTTC,CASSFTGALYEQYF,.,TRBJ2-7,14,.,TRBV27
TGTGCCAGCAGCTTAGCTTCCTTTGCACGGGAGCAGTACTTC,CASSLASFAREQYF,.,TRBJ2-7,14,.,TRBV11-2
TGTGCCAGCAGCTCTCACCCTGGGAACATTCAGTACTTC,CASSSHPGNIQYF,.,TRBJ2-4,13,.,TRBV7-2
TGTGCCACCAGTTGGGGGTCTTCGAACACCGGGGAGCTGTTTTTT,CATSWGSSNTGELFF,.,TRBJ2-2,15,.,TRBV24-1
TGTGCCAGCAGTGAAGGTTTAGACAGAAAAGAGACCCAGTACTTC,CASSEGLDRKETQYF,few,TRBJ2-5,15,.,TRBV2
TGTGCCAGCAGGGCAGACAGGGGGCGGTTCACTGAAGCTTTCTTT,CASRADRGRFTEAFF,few,TRBJ1-1,15,TRBD1,TRBV2
TGTGCCAGCAGGGGGCGAGATACGCAGTATTTT,CASRGRDTQYF,.,TRBJ2-3,11,.,TRBV2
TGCAGCGTTGTGAGCTCTGGAAACACCATATATTTT,CSVVSSGNTIYF,.,TRBJ1-3,12,.,TRBV29-1
TGTGCCAGCAGGAGGGACAGGAGGAATTCACCCCTCCACTTT,CASRRDRRNSPLHF,.,TRBJ1-6,14,TRBD1,TRBV6-1
TGTGCCAGCAGTACGGGGGGGTTTAAAGACGAGCAGTACTTC,CASSTGGFKDEQYF,.,TRBJ2-7,14,TRBD2,TRBV28
TGCAGTGCTAGAGGACTAGCGGACTACAATGAGCAGTTCTTC,CSARGLADYNEQFF,.,TRBJ2-1,14,TRBD2,TRBV20-1
TGCAGTGCGCCGGAGGGGTCGGACACCGGGGAGCTGTTTTTT,CSAPEGSDTGELFF,.,TRBJ2-2,14,.,TRBV20-1
TGTGCCAGTAGGCTAGGACAGGGGACCGGGGAGCTGTTTTTT,CASRLGQGTGELFF,.,TRBJ2-2,14,TRBD1,TRBV19
TGCAGTGCTTATAGCGGAATCACAGATACGCAGTATTTT,CSAYSGITDTQYF,.,TRBJ2-3,13,.,TRBV20-1